A selection of T cell receptor beta chains follows, all from one sample in a study of vaccination and CD4 T cells after COVID-19. A single record per CDR3 protein comes from TCRdb applying MiXCR to the PCR reads. Among 26,000 or so distinct CDR3 sequences listed, approximately 49% were seen once. The sequences come from CD4+ T cells from blood, collected about 7 months after SARS-CoV-2 vaccination. The receptors were sampled from a human donor who had recovered from COVID-19. Both conserved end residues are part of each CDR3. The D gene is left open where the match is weak. A clone size is listed for some rows: how often the clone was seen (once, few, many), or a class if it is expanded.

J,size,V,D,CDR3,DNA
TRBJ2-7,few,TRBV20-1,.,CSARDGAGEEQYF,TGCAGTGCTAGAGATGGAGCAGGGGAGGAGCAGTACTTC
TRBJ1-4,once,TRBV4-1,TRBD1,CASSQGTANEKLFF,TGCGCCAGCAGCCAGGGGACAGCTAATGAAAAACTGTTTTTT
TRBJ2-1,.,TRBV27,.,CASIVGRTYNEQFF,TGTGCCAGCATAGTTGGGAGAACCTACAATGAGCAGTTCTTC
TRBJ1-1,.,TRBV12-3/TRBV12-4,.,CASMQGVGTEAFF,TGTGCCAGCATGCAGGGCGTCGGTACTGAAGCTTTCTTT
TRBJ2-1,.,TRBV19,TRBD2,CASSMVAGADEQFF,TGTGCCAGTAGTATGGTAGCGGGAGCAGATGAGCAGTTCTTC
TRBJ2-1,.,TRBV20-1,.,CSASPAEYNEQFF,TGCAGTGCTAGTCCCGCTGAGTACAATGAGCAGTTCTTC
TRBJ2-5,.,TRBV5-6,.,CASSLLETQYF,TGTGCCAGCAGCTTGTTGGAGACCCAGTACTTC
TRBJ2-5,few,TRBV11-1,.,CASSLGRPIQETQYF,TGTGCCAGCAGCTTGGGACGGCCAATACAAGAGACCCAGTACTTC
TRBJ2-2,.,TRBV24-1,.,CATSDFGGLTNTGELFF,TGTGCCACCAGTGATTTTGGGGGACTGACGAACACCGGGGAGCTGTTTTTT
TRBJ1-2,few,TRBV15,.,CATSLPWQPEDGYTF,TGTGCCACCAGCTTACCCTGGCAGCCCGAGGATGGCTACACCTTC
TRBJ1-1,.,TRBV28,.,CASSLQGQIEAFF,TGTGCCAGCAGCTTACAAGGACAGATTGAAGCTTTCTTT
TRBJ2-3,.,TRBV6-1,.,CASSEASGVDGTDTQYF,TGTGCCAGCAGTGAAGCGTCCGGGGTAGATGGAACAGATACGCAGTATTTT
TRBJ2-1,few,TRBV6-1,.,CAISRGTFYNEQFF,TGTGCCATCTCCAGAGGAACCTTCTACAATGAGCAGTTCTTC
TRBJ1-6,.,TRBV6-5,.,CASSLGRGSSSYNSPLHF,TGTGCCAGCAGTTTAGGACGGGGATCAAGCTCCTATAATTCACCCCTCCACTTT
TRBJ1-1,few,TRBV7-9,.,CASSLAGETEAFF,TGTGCCAGCAGCTTAGCAGGGGAAACTGAAGCTTTCTTT
TRBJ1-2,.,TRBV4-2,.,CASSQANYGYTF,TGTGCCAGCAGCCAAGCTAACTATGGCTACACCTTC
TRBJ1-5,.,TRBV19,.,CASSTILSSRDQPQHF,TGTGCCAGTAGTACTATCCTGAGCAGTAGGGACCAGCCCCAGCATTTT
TRBJ2-7,.,TRBV20-1,TRBD1,CSAFRRDRGYEQYF,TGCAGTGCTTTTCGCCGGGACAGGGGGTACGAGCAGTACTTC
TRBJ2-7,.,TRBV7-9,.,CASSIDSYEQYF,TGTGCCAGCAGCATAGACAGTTACGAGCAGTACTTC
TRBJ2-3,few,TRBV15,TRBD2,CATTQRDTDTQYF,TGTGCCACCACGCAGCGGGACACAGATACGCAGTATTTT
TRBJ2-3,.,TRBV7-2,.,CASSLKQPPDTQYF,TGTGCCAGCAGCTTAAAGCAACCTCCGGATACGCAGTATTTT
TRBJ2-7,once,TRBV7-7,.,CASSLAGRNEQYF,TGTGCTAGCAGCTTGGCAGGTCGTAACGAGCAGTACTTC
TRBJ1-1,.,TRBV4-1,.,CASSQVRAQTLNAEAFF,TGCGCCAGCAGCCAAGTTAGGGCACAGACCTTGAACGCTGAAGCTTTCTTT
TRBJ2-7,.,TRBV28,.,CASLGRAYEQYF,TGTGCCAGCCTTGGCAGAGCCTACGAGCAGTACTTC
TRBJ2-7,few,TRBV11-2,.,CASSFEPSVSYEQYF,TGTGCCAGCAGCTTTGAACCTAGCGTATCCTACGAGCAGTACTTC
TRBJ2-1,.,TRBV5-8,.,CASTYRVPGTKGHEQFF,TGTGCCAGCACCTACAGGGTTCCGGGGACCAAAGGCCATGAGCAGTTCTTC
TRBJ2-3,.,TRBV2,.,CASSEEWTTSDTQYF,TGTGCCAGCAGTGAGGAGTGGACTACCTCAGATACGCAGTATTTT
TRBJ1-2,.,TRBV20-1,TRBD1,CSATRTGSGYGYTF,TGCAGTGCTACACGGACAGGGAGCGGCTATGGCTACACCTTC
TRBJ1-2,.,TRBV6-1,.,CASTNSGTNSYTF,TGTGCCAGCACAAATTCCGGGACAAATAGCTACACCTTC
TRBJ1-1,.,TRBV2,TRBD1,CASKGTGEGTEAFF,TGTGCCAGCAAGGGAACAGGGGAGGGCACTGAAGCTTTCTTT
TRBJ2-7,.,TRBV19,.,CASSLAAVSYEQYF,TGTGCCAGTAGCTTAGCGGCCGTCTCCTATGAGCAGTACTTC
TRBJ2-5,few,TRBV6-1,.,CASRPASDGQETQYF,TGTGCCAGCAGACCGGCGTCCGACGGACAAGAGACCCAGTACTTC
TRBJ2-3,.,TRBV6-1,.,CASSDRSKSTDTQYF,TGTGCCAGCAGCGACAGGTCCAAAAGCACAGATACGCAGTATTTT
TRBJ1-6,.,TRBV18,.,CASSPREGGSPLHF,TGTGCCAGCTCACCACGGGAGGGAGGTTCACCCCTCCACTTT
TRBJ2-3,.,TRBV5-1,.,CASSPSLGPDTQYF,TGCGCCAGCAGCCCTAGCCTAGGTCCAGATACGCAGTATTTT
TRBJ1-1,.,TRBV27,.,CASSLSGVTEAFF,TGTGCCAGCAGTTTATCTGGGGTCACTGAAGCTTTCTTT
TRBJ2-7,.,TRBV19,TRBD1,CASSWTGATYEQYF,TGTGCCAGTAGTTGGACAGGGGCGACGTACGAGCAGTACTTC
TRBJ2-7,.,TRBV27,TRBD1,CASRDVGQGAYEQYF,TGTGCCAGTCGAGACGTGGGACAGGGGGCCTACGAGCAGTACTTC
TRBJ1-2,.,TRBV19,.,CASSIRLAYGYTF,TGTGCCAGTAGTATACGGCTGGCGTATGGCTACACCTTC
TRBJ2-3,.,TRBV7-2,TRBD2,CASSPLGLAASTDTQYF,TGTGCCAGCAGCCCCCTCGGACTAGCGGCTAGCACAGATACGCAGTATTTT
TRBJ2-3,few,TRBV6-1,.,CASRLGTRVDTQYF,TGTGCCAGCAGACTTGGGACCAGGGTAGATACGCAGTATTTT
TRBJ2-7,medium-sized,TRBV28,.,CASSFLRTVVDEQYF,TGTGCCAGCAGTTTCCTCCGGACAGTCGTGGACGAGCAGTACTTC
TRBJ1-1,medium-sized,TRBV7-9,TRBD1,CASSLPPRGGTEAFF,TGTGCCAGCAGCTTACCGCCCAGGGGGGGGACTGAAGCTTTCTTT
TRBJ2-7,once,TRBV28,.,CASSTPGVYEQYF,TGTGCCAGCAGTACTCCGGGGGTATACGAGCAGTACTTC
TRBJ1-6,once,TRBV6-1,TRBD1,CASSRQGLGNSPLHF,TGTGCCAGCAGTAGACAGGGGTTGGGGAATTCACCCCTCCACTTT
TRBJ2-3,.,TRBV7-6,.,CASSPSWDDTDTQYF,TGTGCCAGCAGCCCGAGTTGGGATGACACAGATACGCAGTATTTT
TRBJ1-1,.,TRBV28,.,CASSVTPLGTEAFF,TGTGCCAGCAGTGTTACCCCCCTGGGCACTGAAGCTTTCTTT
TRBJ2-6,.,TRBV7-3,.,CASSFDGTWGPTHSGANVLTF,TGTGCCAGCAGCTTTGACGGGACTTGGGGGCCTACGCACTCTGGGGCCAACGTCCTGACTTTC
TRBJ1-1,.,TRBV7-9,.,CASSPQVHHTEAFF,TGTGCCAGCAGCCCCCAGGTTCATCACACTGAAGCTTTCTTT
TRBJ1-6,.,TRBV19,TRBD1,CASSMSGQVNSPLHF,TGTGCCAGTAGTATGTCCGGACAGGTTAATTCACCCCTCCACTTT
TRBJ1-1,.,TRBV11-2,.,CASSLGGGRSTEAFF,TGTGCCAGCAGCTTAGGTGGGGGCAGGAGCACTGAAGCTTTCTTT
TRBJ2-1,.,TRBV28,.,CASSFPRAVHNEQFF,TGTGCCAGCAGTTTCCCCAGGGCGGTCCACAATGAGCAGTTCTTC